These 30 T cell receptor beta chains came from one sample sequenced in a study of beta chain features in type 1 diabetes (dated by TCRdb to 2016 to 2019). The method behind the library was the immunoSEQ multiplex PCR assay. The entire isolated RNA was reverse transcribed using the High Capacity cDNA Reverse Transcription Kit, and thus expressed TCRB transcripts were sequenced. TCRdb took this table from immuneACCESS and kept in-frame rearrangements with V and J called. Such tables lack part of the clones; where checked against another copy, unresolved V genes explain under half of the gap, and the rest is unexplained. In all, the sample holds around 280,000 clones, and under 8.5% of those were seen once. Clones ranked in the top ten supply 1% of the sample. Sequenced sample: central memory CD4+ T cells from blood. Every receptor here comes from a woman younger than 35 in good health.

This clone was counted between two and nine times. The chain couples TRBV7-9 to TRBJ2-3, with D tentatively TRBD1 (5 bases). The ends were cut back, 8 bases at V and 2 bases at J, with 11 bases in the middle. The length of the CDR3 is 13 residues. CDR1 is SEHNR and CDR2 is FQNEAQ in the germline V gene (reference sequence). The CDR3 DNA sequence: TGTGCCAGCGGGGCACTATCCACAGATACGCAGTATTTT. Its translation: CASGALSTDTQYF.

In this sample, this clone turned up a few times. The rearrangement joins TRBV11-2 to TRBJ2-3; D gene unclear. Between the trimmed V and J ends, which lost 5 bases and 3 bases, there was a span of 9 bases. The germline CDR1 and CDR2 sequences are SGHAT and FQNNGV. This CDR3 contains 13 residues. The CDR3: CASSAPRTDTQYF. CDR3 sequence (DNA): TGTGCCAGCAGCGCACCACGGACAGATACGCAGTATTTT.

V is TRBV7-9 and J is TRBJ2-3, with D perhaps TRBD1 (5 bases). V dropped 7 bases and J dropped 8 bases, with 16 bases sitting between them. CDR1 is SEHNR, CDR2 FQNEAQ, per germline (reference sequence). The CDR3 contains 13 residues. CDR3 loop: CASIQHIQGTQYF. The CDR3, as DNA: TGTGCCAGCATTCAACACATTCAGGGTACGCAGTATTTT.

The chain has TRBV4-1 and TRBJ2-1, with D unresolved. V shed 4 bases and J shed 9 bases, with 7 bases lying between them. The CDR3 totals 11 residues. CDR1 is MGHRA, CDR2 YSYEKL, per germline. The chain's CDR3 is CASSRNSEQFF. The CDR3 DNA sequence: TGCGCCAGCAGCCGGAATTCTGAGCAGTTCTTC.

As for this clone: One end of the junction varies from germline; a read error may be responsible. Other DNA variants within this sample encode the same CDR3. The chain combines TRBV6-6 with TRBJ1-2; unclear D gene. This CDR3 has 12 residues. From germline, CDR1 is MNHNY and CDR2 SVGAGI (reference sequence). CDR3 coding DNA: TGTGCCAGCAGTTACATTGAGGGCGGCTACACATTC. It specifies CASSYIEGGYTF.

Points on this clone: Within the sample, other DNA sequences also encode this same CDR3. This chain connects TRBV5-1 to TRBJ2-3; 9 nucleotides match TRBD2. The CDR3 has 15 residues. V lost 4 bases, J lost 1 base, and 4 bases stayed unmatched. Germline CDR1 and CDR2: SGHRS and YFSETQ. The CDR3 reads CASSLAGRGTDTQYF. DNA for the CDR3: TGCGCCAGCAGCCTAGCGGGAAGGGGCACAGATACGCAGTATTTT.

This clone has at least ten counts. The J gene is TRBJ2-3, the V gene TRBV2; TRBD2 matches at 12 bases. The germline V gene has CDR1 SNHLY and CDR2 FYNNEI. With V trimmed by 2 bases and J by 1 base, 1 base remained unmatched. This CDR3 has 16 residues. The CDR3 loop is CASSETSGGRTDTQYF. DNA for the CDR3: TGTGCCAGCAGTGAAACTAGCGGGGGGCGCACAGATACGCAGTATTTT. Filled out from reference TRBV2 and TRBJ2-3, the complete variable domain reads EPEVTQTPSHQVTQMGQEVILRCVPISNHLYFYWYRQILGQKVEFLVSFYNNEISEKSEIFDDQFSVERPDGSNFTLKIRSTKLEDSAMYFCASSETSGGRTDTQYFGPGTRLTVL.

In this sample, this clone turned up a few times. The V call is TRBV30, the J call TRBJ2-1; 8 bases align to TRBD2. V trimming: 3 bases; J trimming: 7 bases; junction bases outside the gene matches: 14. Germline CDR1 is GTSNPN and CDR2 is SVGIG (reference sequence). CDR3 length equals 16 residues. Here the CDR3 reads CAWSALTGLVGNEQFF. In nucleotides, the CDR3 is TGTGCCTGGAGCGCCTTGACGGGACTAGTGGGAAATGAGCAGTTCTTC.

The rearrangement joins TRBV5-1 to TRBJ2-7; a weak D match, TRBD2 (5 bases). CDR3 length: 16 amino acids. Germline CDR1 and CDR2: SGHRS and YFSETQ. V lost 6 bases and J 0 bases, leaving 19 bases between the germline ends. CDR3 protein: CASNLGGTGSSYEQYF. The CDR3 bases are TGCGCCAGCAACCTTGGAGGAACGGGAAGCTCCTACGAGCAGTACTTC.

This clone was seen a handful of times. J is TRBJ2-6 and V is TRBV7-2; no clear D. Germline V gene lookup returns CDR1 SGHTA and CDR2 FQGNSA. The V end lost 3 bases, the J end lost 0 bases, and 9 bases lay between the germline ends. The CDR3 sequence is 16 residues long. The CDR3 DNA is TGTGCCAGCAGCTTTCAAGCAATCTCTGGGGCCAACGTCCTGACTTTC. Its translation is CASSFQAISGANVLTF.

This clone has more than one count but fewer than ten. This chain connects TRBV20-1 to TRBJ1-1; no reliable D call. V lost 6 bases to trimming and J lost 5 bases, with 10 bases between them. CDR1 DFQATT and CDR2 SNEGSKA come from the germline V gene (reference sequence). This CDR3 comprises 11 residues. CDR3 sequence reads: CSAPLGTEAFF. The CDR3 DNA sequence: TGCAGTGCGCCGTTGGGGACTGAAGCTTTCTTT.

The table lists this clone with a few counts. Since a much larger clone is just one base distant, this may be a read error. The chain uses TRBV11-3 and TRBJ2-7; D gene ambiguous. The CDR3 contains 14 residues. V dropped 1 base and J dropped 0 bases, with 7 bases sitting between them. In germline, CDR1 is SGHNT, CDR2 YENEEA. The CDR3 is CASSLAESSYEQYF. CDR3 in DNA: TGTGCCAGCAGCTTAGCGGAGAGCTCCTACGAGCAGTACTTC.

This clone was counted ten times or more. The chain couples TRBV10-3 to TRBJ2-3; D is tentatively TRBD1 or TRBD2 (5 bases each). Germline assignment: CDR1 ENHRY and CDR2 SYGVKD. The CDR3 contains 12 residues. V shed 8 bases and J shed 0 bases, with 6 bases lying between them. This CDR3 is CAIRDSTDTQYF. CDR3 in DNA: TGTGCCATCCGGGACAGCACAGATACGCAGTATTTT.

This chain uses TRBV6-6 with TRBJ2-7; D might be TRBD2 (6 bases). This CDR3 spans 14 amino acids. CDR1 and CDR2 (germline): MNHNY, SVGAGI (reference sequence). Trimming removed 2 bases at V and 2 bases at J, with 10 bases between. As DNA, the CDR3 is TGTGCCAGCAGTTACCGGGACTCGACCTACGAGCAGTACTTC. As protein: CASSYRDSTYEQYF.

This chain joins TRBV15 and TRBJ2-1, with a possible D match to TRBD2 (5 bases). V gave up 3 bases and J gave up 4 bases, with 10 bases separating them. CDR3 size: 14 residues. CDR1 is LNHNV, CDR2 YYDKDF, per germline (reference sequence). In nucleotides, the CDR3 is TGTGCCACCAGCAGGGAGAGGGTTTACAATGAGCAGTTCTTC. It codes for CATSRERVYNEQFF.

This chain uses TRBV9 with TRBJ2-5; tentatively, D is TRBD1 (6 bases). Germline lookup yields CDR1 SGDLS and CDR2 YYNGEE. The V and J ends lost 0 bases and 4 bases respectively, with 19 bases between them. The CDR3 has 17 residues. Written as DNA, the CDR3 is TGTGCCAGCAGCGTAGGGGTGGGGGCGCTAAGTCCAGAGACCCAGTACTTC. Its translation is CASSVGVGALSPETQYF.

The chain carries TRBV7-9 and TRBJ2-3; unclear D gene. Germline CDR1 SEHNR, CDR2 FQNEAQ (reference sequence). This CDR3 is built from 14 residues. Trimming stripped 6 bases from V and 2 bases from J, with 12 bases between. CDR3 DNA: TGTGCCAGCAGGAAGCTGGACCCCACAGATACGCAGTATTTT. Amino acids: CASRKLDPTDTQYF.

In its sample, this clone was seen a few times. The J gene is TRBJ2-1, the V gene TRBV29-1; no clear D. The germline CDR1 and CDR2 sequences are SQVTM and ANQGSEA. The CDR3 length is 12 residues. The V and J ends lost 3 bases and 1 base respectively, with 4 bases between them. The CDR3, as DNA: TGCAGCGTTGACGGGTCCTACAATGAGCAGTTCTTC. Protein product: CSVDGSYNEQFF.

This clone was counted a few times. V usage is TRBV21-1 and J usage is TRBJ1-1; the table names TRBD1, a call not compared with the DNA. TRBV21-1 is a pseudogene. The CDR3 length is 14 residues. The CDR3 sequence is CASSKGRGITEAFF. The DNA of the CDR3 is TGTGCCAGCAGCAAAGGTAGGGGGATCACTGAAGCTTTCTTT.

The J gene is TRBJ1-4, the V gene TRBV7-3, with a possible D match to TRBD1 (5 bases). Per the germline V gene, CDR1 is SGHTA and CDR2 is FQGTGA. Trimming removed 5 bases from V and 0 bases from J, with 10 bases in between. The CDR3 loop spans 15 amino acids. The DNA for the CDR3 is TGTGCCAGCAGCCCCGCGGGGGCAACTAATGAAAAACTGTTTTTT. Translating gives CASSPAGATNEKLFF.

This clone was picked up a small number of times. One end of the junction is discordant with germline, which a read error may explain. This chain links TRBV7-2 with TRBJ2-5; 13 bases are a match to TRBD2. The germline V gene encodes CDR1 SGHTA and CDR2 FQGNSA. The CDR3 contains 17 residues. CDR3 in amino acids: CASSQQWTSGSSETQYF. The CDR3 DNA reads TGCGCCAGCAGCCAGCAATGGACTAGCGGGAGTTCAGAGACCCAGTACTTC. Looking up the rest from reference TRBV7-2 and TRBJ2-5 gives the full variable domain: GAGVSQSPSNKVTEKGKDVELRCDPISGHTALYWYRQSLGQGLEFLIYFQGNSAPDKSGLPSDRFSAERTGGSVSTLTIQRTQQEDSAVYLCASSQQWTSGSSETQYFGPGTRLLVL.

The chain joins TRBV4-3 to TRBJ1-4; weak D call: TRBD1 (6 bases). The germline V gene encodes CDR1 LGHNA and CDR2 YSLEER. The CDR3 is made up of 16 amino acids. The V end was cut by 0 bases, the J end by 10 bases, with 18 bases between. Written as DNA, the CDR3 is TGCGCCAGCAGCCAAGATTATGACAGGTATAAGAGAAAACTGTTTTTT. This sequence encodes CASSQDYDRYKRKLFF.

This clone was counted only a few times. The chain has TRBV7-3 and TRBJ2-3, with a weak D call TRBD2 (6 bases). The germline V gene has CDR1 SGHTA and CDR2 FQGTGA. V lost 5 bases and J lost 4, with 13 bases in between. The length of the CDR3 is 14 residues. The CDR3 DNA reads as TGTGCCAGCAGCCTCGCACTAGCAGCAGATACGCAGTATTTT. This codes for CASSLALAADTQYF.

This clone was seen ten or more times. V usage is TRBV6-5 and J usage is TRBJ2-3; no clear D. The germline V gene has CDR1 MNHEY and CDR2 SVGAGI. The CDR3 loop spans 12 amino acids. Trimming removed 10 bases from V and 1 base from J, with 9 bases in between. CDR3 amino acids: CATNGGTDTQYF. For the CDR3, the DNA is TGTGCCACAAATGGGGGCACAGATACGCAGTATTTT.

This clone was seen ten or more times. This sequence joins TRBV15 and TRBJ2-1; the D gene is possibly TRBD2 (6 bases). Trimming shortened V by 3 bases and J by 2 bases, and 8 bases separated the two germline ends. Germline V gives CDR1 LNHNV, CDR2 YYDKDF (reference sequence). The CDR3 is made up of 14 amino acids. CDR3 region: CATSRTRTYNEQFF. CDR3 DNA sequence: TGTGCCACCAGCAGGACTAGGACCTACAATGAGCAGTTCTTC.

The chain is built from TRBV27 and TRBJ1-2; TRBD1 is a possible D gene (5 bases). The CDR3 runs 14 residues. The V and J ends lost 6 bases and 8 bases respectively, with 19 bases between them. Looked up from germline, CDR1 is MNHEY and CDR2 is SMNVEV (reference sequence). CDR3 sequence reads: CASRPTAGGVGYTF. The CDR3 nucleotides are TGTGCCAGCAGACCGACAGCTGGTGGAGTAGGCTACACCTTC.

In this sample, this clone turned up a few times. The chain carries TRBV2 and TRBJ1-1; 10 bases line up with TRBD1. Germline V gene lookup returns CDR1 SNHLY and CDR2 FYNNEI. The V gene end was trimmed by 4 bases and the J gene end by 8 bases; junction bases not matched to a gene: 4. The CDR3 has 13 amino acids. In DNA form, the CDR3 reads TGTGCCAGCAGTGGACAGGGGGCAAAGGAAGCTTTCTTT. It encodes CASSGQGAKEAFF.

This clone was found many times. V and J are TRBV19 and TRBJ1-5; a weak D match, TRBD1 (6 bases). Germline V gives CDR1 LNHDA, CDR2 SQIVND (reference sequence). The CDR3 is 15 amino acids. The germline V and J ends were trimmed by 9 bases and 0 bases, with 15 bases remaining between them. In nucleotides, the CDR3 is TGTGCCAGCCACCTGGGGGCTTATAGCAATCAGCCCCAGCATTTT. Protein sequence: CASHLGAYSNQPQHF.

The CDR3 DNA reads as TGTGCCAGCAGTGCAGGGATACCCACCTACGAGCAGTACTTC. Translating it yields CASSAGIPTYEQYF. The chain recombines TRBV25-1 with TRBJ2-7; tentatively, D is TRBD1 (5 bases). The CDR3 contains 14 residues. Deletions cut 4 bases from V and 2 bases from J, with 12 bases between. Germline-derived CDR1 and CDR2 are MGHDK and SYGVNS.

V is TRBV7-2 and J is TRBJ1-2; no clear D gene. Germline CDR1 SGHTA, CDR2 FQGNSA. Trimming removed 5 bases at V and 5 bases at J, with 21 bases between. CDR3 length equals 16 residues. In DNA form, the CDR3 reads TGTGCCAGCAGCGTCCAACTTGTTGCGCCGGGGTATGGCTACACCTTC. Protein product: CASSVQLVAPGYGYTF.